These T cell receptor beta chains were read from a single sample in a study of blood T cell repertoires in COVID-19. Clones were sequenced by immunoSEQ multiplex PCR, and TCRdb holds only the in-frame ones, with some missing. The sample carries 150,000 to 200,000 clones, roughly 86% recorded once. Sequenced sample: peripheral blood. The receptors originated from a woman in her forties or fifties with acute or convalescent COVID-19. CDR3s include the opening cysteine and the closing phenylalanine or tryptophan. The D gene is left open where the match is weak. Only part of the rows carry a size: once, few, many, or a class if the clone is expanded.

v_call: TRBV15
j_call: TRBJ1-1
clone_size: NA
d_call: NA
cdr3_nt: TGTGCCACCAGCAGCCGCACTGAAGCTTTCTTT
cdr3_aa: CATSSRTEAFF

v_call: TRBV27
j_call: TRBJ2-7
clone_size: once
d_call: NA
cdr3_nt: TGTGCCAGCAATCCTAACGACGGGAGGGGGCTTGGGGGCGAGCAGTACTTC
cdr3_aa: CASNPNDGRGLGGEQYF

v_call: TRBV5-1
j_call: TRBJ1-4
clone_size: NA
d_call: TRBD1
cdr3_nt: TGCGCCAGCAGCGTGTTACAGGGGGCAGGGGAAAAACTGTTTTTT
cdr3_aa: CASSVLQGAGEKLFF

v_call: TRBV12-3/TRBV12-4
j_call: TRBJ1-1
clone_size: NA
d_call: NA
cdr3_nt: TGTGCCAGCAGTTTAACAGGGAAAGGTGAAGCTTTCTTT
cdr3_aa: CASSLTGKGEAFF

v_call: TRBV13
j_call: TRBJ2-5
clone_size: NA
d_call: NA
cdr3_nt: TGTGCCAGCGGCGGGGTCTTAGAGACCCAGTACTTC
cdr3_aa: CASGGVLETQYF

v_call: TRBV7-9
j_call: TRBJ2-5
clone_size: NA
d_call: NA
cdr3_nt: TGTGCCAGCGCTCTTAGAAGCGGGGAGACCCAGTACTTC
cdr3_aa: CASALRSGETQYF

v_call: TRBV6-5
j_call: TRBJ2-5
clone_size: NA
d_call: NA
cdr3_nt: TGTGCCAGCAGACCCTATGACAGGCAAGAGACCCAGTACTTC
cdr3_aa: CASRPYDRQETQYF

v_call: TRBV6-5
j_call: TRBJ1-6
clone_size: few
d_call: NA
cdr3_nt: TGTGCCAGCAGACCCCCAGCGTCCTATAATTCACCCCTCCACTTT
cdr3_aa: CASRPPASYNSPLHF

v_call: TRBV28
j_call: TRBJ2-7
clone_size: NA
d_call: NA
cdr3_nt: TGTGCCAGCAGCTCCGCCCAAAGAGCCGAGCAGTACTTC
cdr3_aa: CASSSAQRAEQYF

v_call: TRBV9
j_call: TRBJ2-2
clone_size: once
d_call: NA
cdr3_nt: TGTGCCAGCAGCCAAACGACTAGAGGGGACGGGGAGCTGTTTTTT
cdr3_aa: CASSQTTRGDGELFF

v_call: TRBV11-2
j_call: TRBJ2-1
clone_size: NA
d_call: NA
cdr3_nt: TGTGCCAGCAGCTTAGGGGCGGAGCAGTTCTTC
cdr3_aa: CASSLGAEQFF

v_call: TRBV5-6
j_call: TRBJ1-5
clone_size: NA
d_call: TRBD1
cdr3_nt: TGTGCCAGCAGCCGTCTGACAGGGCCATCCAATCAGCCCCAGCATTTT
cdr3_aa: CASSRLTGPSNQPQHF

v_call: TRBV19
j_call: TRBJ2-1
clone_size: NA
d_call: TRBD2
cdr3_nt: TGTGCCAGTAGACCGGGACTAGATTACAATGAGCAGTTCTTC
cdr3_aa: CASRPGLDYNEQFF

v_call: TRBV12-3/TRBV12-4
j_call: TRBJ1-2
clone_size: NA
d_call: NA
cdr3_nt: TGTGCCAGCACCCCCCAGGTCTATGGCTACACCTTC
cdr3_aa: CASTPQVYGYTF

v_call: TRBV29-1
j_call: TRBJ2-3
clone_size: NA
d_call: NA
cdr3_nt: TGCAGCGTTGAAGATAGTGGGCTAATCACAGATACGCAGTATTTT
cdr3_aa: CSVEDSGLITDTQYF

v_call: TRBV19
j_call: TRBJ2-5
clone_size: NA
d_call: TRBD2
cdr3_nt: TGTGCCAGTAGTATAGTCAGCGGGACCCAAGAGACCCAGTACTTC
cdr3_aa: CASSIVSGTQETQYF

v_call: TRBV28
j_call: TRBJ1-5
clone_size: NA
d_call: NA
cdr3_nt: TGTGCCAGCAGTTTAGGGGGCCATGGGCAGCCCCAGCATTTT
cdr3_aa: CASSLGGHGQPQHF

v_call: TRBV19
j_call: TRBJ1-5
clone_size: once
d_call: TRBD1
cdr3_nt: TGTGCCAGTTCCGGGACAGGGGTTCAGCCCCAGCATTTT
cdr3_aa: CASSGTGVQPQHF

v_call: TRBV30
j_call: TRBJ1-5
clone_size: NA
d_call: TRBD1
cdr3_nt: TGTGCCTGGGCCGGGACAGGGGATCAGCCCCAGCATTTT
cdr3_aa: CAWAGTGDQPQHF

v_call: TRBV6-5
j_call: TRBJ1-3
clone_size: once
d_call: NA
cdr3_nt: TGTGCCAGCAGTGACTCCAGGTCCTCTGGAAACACCATATATTTT
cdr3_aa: CASSDSRSSGNTIYF

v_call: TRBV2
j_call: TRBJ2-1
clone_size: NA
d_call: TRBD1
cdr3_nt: TGTGCCAGCAGTATAGGACAGGGGGCTGTAGATGAGCAGTTCTTC
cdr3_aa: CASSIGQGAVDEQFF

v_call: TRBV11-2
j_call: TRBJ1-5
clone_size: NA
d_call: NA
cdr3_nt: TGTGCCAGCAGCTGGGGAGGGGATCAGCCCCAGCATTTT
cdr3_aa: CASSWGGDQPQHF

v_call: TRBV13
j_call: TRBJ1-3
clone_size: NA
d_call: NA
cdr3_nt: TGTGCCAGCAGCTCACCGGGATACGACAACACCATATATTTT
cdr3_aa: CASSSPGYDNTIYF

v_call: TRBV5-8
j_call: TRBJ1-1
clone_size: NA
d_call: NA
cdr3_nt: TGTGCCAGCAGCACACAGGGCCGCGCTGAAGCTTTCTTT
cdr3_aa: CASSTQGRAEAFF

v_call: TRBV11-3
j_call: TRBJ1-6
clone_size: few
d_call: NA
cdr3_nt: TGTGCCAGCAGCTCTACAGGGTTAGGATCACCCCTCCACTTT
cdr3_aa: CASSSTGLGSPLHF

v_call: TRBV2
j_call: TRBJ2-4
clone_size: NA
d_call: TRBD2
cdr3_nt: TGTGCCAGCAGACTCACTAGCGGGGAGAGTAGGGCCAAAAACATTCAGTACTTC
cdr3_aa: CASRLTSGESRAKNIQYF

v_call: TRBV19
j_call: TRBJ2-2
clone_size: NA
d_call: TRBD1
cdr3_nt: TGTGCCAGTAGGACGGGACAGGCTAACACCGGGGAGCTGTTTTTT
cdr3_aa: CASRTGQANTGELFF

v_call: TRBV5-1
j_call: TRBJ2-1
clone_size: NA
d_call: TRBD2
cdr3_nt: TGCGCCAGCATGCGGGGGGAGGCCTCCTACAATGAGCAGTTCTTC
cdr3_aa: CASMRGEASYNEQFF

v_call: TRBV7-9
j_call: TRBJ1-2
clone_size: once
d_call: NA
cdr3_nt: TGTGCCAGCAGTTTCGACACCTATGGCTACACCTTC
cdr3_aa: CASSFDTYGYTF

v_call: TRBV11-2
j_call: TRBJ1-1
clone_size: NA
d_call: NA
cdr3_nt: TGTGCCAGCAGCTTCGGTGGTGGCACTGAAGCTTTCTTT
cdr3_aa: CASSFGGGTEAFF

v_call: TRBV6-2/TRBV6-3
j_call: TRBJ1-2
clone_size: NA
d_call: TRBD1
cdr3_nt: TGTGCCAGCAGTTACAGGGGACAGGGCGGCTATGGCTACACCTTC
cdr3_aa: CASSYRGQGGYGYTF

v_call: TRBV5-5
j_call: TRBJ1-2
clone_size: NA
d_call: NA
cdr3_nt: TGTGCCAGCAGCCCGACAGGTATCACTAGAGACTATGGCTACACCTTC
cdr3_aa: CASSPTGITRDYGYTF

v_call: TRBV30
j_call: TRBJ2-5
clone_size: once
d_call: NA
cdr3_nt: TGTGCCTGGAGTCCCACACAAGAGACCCAGTACTTC
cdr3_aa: CAWSPTQETQYF

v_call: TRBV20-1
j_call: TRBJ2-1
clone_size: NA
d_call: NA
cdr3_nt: TGCAGTGCTAGTAACCTAGGGGGGAGGGCCCTCAATGAGCAGTTCTTC
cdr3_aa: CSASNLGGRALNEQFF

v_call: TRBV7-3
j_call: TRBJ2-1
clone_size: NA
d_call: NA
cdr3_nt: TGTGCCAGCAGCCCCGGACTTGGTTTCAATGAGCAGTTCTTC
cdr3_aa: CASSPGLGFNEQFF

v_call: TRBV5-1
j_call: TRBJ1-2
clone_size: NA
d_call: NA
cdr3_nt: TGCGCCAGCAGCTTTAGTGGTGGAAGTCGGGGGAACTATGGCTACACCTTC
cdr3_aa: CASSFSGGSRGNYGYTF

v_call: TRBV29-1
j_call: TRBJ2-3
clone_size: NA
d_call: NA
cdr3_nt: TGCAGCGTTTCCTTCCTGGCTAGTCCCACAGATACGCAGTATTTT
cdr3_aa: CSVSFLASPTDTQYF

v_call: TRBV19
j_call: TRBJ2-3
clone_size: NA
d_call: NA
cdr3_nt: TGTGCCAGTAGCCGAAATGAGGGAGTCGCGCTGGCCGATACGCAGTATTTT
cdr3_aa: CASSRNEGVALADTQYF

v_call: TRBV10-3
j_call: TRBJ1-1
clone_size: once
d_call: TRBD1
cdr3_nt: TGTGCCATCAGTGAGGCAGGGGGCGGAAACACTGAAGCTTTCTTT
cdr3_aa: CAISEAGGGNTEAFF

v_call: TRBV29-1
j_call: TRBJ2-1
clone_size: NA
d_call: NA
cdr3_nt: TGCAGCGTTGGGGCAGGCAATGAGCAGTTCTTC
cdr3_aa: CSVGAGNEQFF

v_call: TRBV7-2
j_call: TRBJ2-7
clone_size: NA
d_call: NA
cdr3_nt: TGTGCCAGCAGCCCAGTTAGGCGGGCCTCCTACGAGCAGTACTTC
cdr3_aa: CASSPVRRASYEQYF

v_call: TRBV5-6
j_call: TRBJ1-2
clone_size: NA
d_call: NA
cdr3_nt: TGTGCCAGCAGCTTCACAGGGTATGGCTACACCTTC
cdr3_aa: CASSFTGYGYTF

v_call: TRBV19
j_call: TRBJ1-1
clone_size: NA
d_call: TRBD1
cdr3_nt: TGTGCCAGTAGTATTACCGGGACAGGGAGCACAGCTTTCTTT
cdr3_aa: CASSITGTGSTAFF

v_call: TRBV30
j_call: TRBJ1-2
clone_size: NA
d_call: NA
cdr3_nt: TGTGCCTGGAGTCGGGGATTAAAGGACTATGGCTACACCTTC
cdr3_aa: CAWSRGLKDYGYTF

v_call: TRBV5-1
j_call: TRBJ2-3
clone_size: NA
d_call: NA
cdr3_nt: TGCGCCAGCAGGATCGGGTTGTTCACAGATACGCAGTATTTT
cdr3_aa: CASRIGLFTDTQYF

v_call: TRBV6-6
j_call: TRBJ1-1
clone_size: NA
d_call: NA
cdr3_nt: TGTGCCAGCAAGACTCTTAACACTGAAGCTTTCTTT
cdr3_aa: CASKTLNTEAFF

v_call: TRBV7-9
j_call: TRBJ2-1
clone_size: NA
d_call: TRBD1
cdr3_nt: TGTGCCAGCAGCCCAAAGGGACAGGCCTACAATGAGCAGTTCTTC
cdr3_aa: CASSPKGQAYNEQFF

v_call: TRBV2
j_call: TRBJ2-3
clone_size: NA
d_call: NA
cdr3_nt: TGTGCCAGCAGTGAATACCAGATAACAGATACGCAGTATTTT
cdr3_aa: CASSEYQITDTQYF

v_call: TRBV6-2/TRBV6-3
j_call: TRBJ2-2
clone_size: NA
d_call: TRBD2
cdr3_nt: TGTGCCAGCAGCCGCGGGGGGACATTTGGGACCGGGGAGCTGTTTTTT
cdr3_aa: CASSRGGTFGTGELFF

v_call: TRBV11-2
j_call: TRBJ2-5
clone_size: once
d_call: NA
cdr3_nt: TGTGCCAGCAGCTTAGGTCGCGGGGACCAGTACTTC
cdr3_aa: CASSLGRGDQYF

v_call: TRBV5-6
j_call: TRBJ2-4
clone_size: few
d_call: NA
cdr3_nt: TGTGCCAGTCGAGGGTCCAAAAACATTCAGTACTTC
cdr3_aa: CASRGSKNIQYF

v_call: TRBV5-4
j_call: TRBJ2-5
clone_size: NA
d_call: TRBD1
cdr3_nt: TGTGCCAGCAGCTTAGATTTGGGACAGGGTACGGGCGTTCCGTACTTC
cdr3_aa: CASSLDLGQGTGVPYF

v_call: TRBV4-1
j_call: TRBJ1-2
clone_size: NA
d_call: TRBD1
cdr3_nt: TGCGCCAGCAGCCAAGTCTTGGGACAGCAACTTCAAGGGCATGGCTACACCTTC
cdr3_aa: CASSQVLGQQLQGHGYTF

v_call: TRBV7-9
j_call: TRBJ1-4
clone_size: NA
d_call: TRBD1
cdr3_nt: TGTGCCAGCAGCTATCCGGGACAGAGCGAAAAACTGTTTTTT
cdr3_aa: CASSYPGQSEKLFF

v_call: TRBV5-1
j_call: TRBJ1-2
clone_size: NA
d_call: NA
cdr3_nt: TGCGCCAGCAGCCCGGACAGCGACCTTTTTGTAGGCTACACCTTC
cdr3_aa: CASSPDSDLFVGYTF

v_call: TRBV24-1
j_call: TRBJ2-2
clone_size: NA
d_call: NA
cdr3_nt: TGTGCCACCAGTGATTCGGGTTCCGGGGAGCTGTTTTTT
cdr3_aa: CATSDSGSGELFF

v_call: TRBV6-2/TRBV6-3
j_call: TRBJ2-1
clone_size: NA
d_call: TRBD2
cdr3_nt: TGTGCCAGCAGTCGAACGGGAGGTAATGAGCAGTTCTTC
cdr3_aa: CASSRTGGNEQFF

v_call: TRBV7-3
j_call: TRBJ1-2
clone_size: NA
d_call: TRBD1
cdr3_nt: TGTGCCAGCAGCGAACCTACAGGGGCGGGCTACACCTTC
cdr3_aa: CASSEPTGAGYTF

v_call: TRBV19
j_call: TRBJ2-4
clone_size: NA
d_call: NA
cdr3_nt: TGTGCCAGTATGAAGGAGGGACCCAAAAACATTCAGTACTTC
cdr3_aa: CASMKEGPKNIQYF